A selection of T cell receptor beta chains follows, all from one sample in a study of OX40 agonist ivuxolimab in advanced cancers. The protocol was immunoSEQ multiplex PCR, while the TCRdb copy is restricted to in-frame clones and leaves out a portion. The data show 65,000 to 100,000 clones, with less than 95% seen just once and around 0.34% held by the top ten. The sequences come from CD4+ or CD8+ T cells sorted from blood, collected in a trial of the OX40 agonist ivuxolimab. The receptors here all came from an adult with an advanced solid tumor such as melanoma, head and neck, liver or kidney cancer. Both conserved end residues are part of each CDR3. D genes are given only for firm matches. Rows may omit the clone size; those that give it use once, few, many or a size class.

clone size: .
D gene: TRBD1
J gene: TRBJ2-1
V gene: TRBV28
CDR3 DNA: TGTGCCAGCAGTCCAAGGACAGGGACCGGCTCCTACAATGAGCAGTTCTTC
CDR3 protein: CASSPRTGTGSYNEQFF

clone size: .
D gene: TRBD2
J gene: TRBJ2-3
V gene: TRBV5-4
CDR3 DNA: TGTGCCAGCAGCTTGGCTAGCGGGTCAGATACGCAGTATTTT
CDR3 protein: CASSLASGSDTQYF

clone size: .
D gene: .
J gene: TRBJ2-3
V gene: TRBV29-1
CDR3 DNA: TGCAGCGCTGTAGGCCCTAGGGTGACAGATACGCAGTATTTT
CDR3 protein: CSAVGPRVTDTQYF

clone size: .
D gene: TRBD2
J gene: TRBJ2-2
V gene: TRBV6-1
CDR3 DNA: TGTGCCAGCCGGCTAGCGGGGGCAACCGGGGAGCTGTTTTTT
CDR3 protein: CASRLAGATGELFF

clone size: .
D gene: .
J gene: TRBJ1-1
V gene: TRBV7-3
CDR3 DNA: TGTGCCAGCAGCCAGGGACCGGACAAAGCTTTCTTT
CDR3 protein: CASSQGPDKAFF

clone size: .
D gene: .
J gene: TRBJ1-1
V gene: TRBV4-2
CDR3 DNA: TGTGCCAGCAGCCAAGATCTGCCCGAGAACACTGAAGCTTTCTTT
CDR3 protein: CASSQDLPENTEAFF

clone size: .
D gene: TRBD1
J gene: TRBJ2-1
V gene: TRBV19
CDR3 DNA: TGTGCCAGTAGTAAAACAGGGGGGAGAAATAATGAGCAGTTCTTC
CDR3 protein: CASSKTGGRNNEQFF

clone size: .
D gene: TRBD1
J gene: TRBJ1-6
V gene: TRBV19
CDR3 DNA: TGTGCCAGTAGTACGAGCGGACAGGGGAAATCACCCCTCCACTTT
CDR3 protein: CASSTSGQGKSPLHF

clone size: .
D gene: .
J gene: TRBJ1-2
V gene: TRBV30
CDR3 DNA: TGTGCCTGGAAGTTGACCCACTATGGCTACACCTTC
CDR3 protein: CAWKLTHYGYTF

clone size: .
D gene: .
J gene: TRBJ2-5
V gene: TRBV27
CDR3 DNA: TGTGCCAGCAGTTTATCGCCGTGGGAGACCCAGTACTTC
CDR3 protein: CASSLSPWETQYF

clone size: .
D gene: .
J gene: TRBJ2-5
V gene: TRBV30
CDR3 DNA: TGTGCCTGGAGTGCCCCAGGCAGGGGCAATAGAGAGACCCAGTACTTC
CDR3 protein: CAWSAPGRGNRETQYF

clone size: .
D gene: .
J gene: TRBJ2-5
V gene: TRBV9
CDR3 DNA: TGTGCCAGCAGCGTAGGAGGGGGGACTTCCCAAGAGACCCAGTACTTC
CDR3 protein: CASSVGGGTSQETQYF

clone size: .
D gene: .
J gene: TRBJ1-2
V gene: TRBV6-5
CDR3 DNA: TGTGCCAGCAGTTACGCACAGGGAGGCTATGGCTACACCTTC
CDR3 protein: CASSYAQGGYGYTF

clone size: .
D gene: .
J gene: TRBJ2-7
V gene: TRBV6-5
CDR3 DNA: TGTGCCAGCAGCCTCCGGGGGGCAAACCTCTACGAGCAGTACTTC
CDR3 protein: CASSLRGANLYEQYF

clone size: .
D gene: .
J gene: TRBJ2-3
V gene: TRBV28
CDR3 DNA: TGTGCCAGCAGGTCCTACGGGGGCAGCACAGATACGCAGTATTTT
CDR3 protein: CASRSYGGSTDTQYF

clone size: once
D gene: TRBD1
J gene: TRBJ2-3
V gene: TRBV27
CDR3 DNA: TGTGCCAGCAGTTCAAGCGCAGGGGGCTCAACTTACACAGATACGCAGTATTTT
CDR3 protein: CASSSSAGGSTYTDTQYF

clone size: .
D gene: TRBD1
J gene: TRBJ2-2
V gene: TRBV10-3
CDR3 DNA: TGTGCCATCAGTGAGTGGGACAGCACCGGGGAGCTGTTTTTT
CDR3 protein: CAISEWDSTGELFF

clone size: .
D gene: TRBD1
J gene: TRBJ1-1
V gene: TRBV7-2
CDR3 DNA: TGTGCCAGCAGACCTCGGACAGGGAACACTGAAGCTTTCTTT
CDR3 protein: CASRPRTGNTEAFF

clone size: .
D gene: .
J gene: TRBJ1-1
V gene: TRBV6-1
CDR3 DNA: TGTGCCAGCAGTCCCCCTGTTACCAGAAACACTGAAGCTTTCTTT
CDR3 protein: CASSPPVTRNTEAFF

clone size: .
D gene: .
J gene: TRBJ2-7
V gene: TRBV6-6
CDR3 DNA: TGTGCCAGCACCCGGTGGGGGGCGGGCTCCTACGAGCAGTACTTC
CDR3 protein: CASTRWGAGSYEQYF

clone size: .
D gene: .
J gene: TRBJ2-5
V gene: TRBV18
CDR3 DNA: TGTGCCAGCTCAACCAGGGGAAAAGCCCAAGAGACCCAGTACTTC
CDR3 protein: CASSTRGKAQETQYF

clone size: .
D gene: .
J gene: TRBJ2-1
V gene: TRBV11-2
CDR3 DNA: TGTGCCAGCAGCTTAGCGGGGGAGCAGTTCTTC
CDR3 protein: CASSLAGEQFF

clone size: once
D gene: .
J gene: TRBJ1-5
V gene: TRBV18
CDR3 DNA: TGTGCCAGCTCACCAGCCCAGTGGCAGCCCCAGCATTTT
CDR3 protein: CASSPAQWQPQHF

clone size: .
D gene: TRBD1
J gene: TRBJ1-6
V gene: TRBV7-1
CDR3 DNA: TGTGCCAGCAGCTCTGGGGACAGGGGTCAATCACCCCTCCACTTT
CDR3 protein: CASSSGDRGQSPLHF

clone size: once
D gene: .
J gene: TRBJ1-3
V gene: TRBV18
CDR3 DNA: TGTGCCAGCTCACTAGAGACTTCTGGAAACACCATATATTTT
CDR3 protein: CASSLETSGNTIYF

clone size: few
D gene: TRBD1
J gene: TRBJ1-6
V gene: TRBV27
CDR3 DNA: TGTGCCAGCAGTTGGGACAGGGAGGGAGGTTCACCCCTCCACTTT
CDR3 protein: CASSWDREGGSPLHF

clone size: .
D gene: .
J gene: TRBJ1-1
V gene: TRBV7-2
CDR3 DNA: TGTGCCAGCAGCTTACGTCAGGACTCTGAAGCTTTCTTT
CDR3 protein: CASSLRQDSEAFF

clone size: .
D gene: TRBD2
J gene: TRBJ2-3
V gene: TRBV7-8
CDR3 DNA: TGTGCCACTCACAGCGGGGGGGGGCGACTCGGCACAGATACGCAGTATTTT
CDR3 protein: CATHSGGGRLGTDTQYF

clone size: .
D gene: TRBD1
J gene: TRBJ1-5
V gene: TRBV6-1
CDR3 DNA: TGTGCCAGCAGCGCGACAGGGCATAGCAATCAGCCCCAGCATTTT
CDR3 protein: CASSATGHSNQPQHF

clone size: .
D gene: TRBD1
J gene: TRBJ1-6
V gene: TRBV27
CDR3 DNA: TGTGCCAGCAGCTACGGACAGGGAAGGAGATCACCCCTCCACTTT
CDR3 protein: CASSYGQGRRSPLHF

clone size: .
D gene: .
J gene: TRBJ1-3
V gene: TRBV5-1
CDR3 DNA: TGCGCCAGCAGCTTGGAAGGGGCAATCTCTGGAAACACCATATATTTT
CDR3 protein: CASSLEGAISGNTIYF

clone size: once
D gene: .
J gene: TRBJ1-4
V gene: TRBV25-1
CDR3 DNA: TGTGCCAGCAGTGATCCCTCAACTAATGAAAAACTGTTTTTT
CDR3 protein: CASSDPSTNEKLFF

clone size: .
D gene: .
J gene: TRBJ2-3
V gene: TRBV27
CDR3 DNA: TGTGCCAGCAGCCTCAGGGTATCCACAGATACGCAGTATTTT
CDR3 protein: CASSLRVSTDTQYF

clone size: .
D gene: .
J gene: TRBJ2-3
V gene: TRBV19
CDR3 DNA: TGTGCCAGTAGTATTAGGTCTTCTATAAGTAGGGGGAGGGCAGATACGCAGTATTTT
CDR3 protein: CASSIRSSISRGRADTQYF

clone size: .
D gene: .
J gene: TRBJ1-2
V gene: TRBV28
CDR3 DNA: TGTGCCACCCGGCCGGGATCGTATGGCTACACCTTC
CDR3 protein: CATRPGSYGYTF

clone size: .
D gene: .
J gene: TRBJ1-6
V gene: TRBV7-8
CDR3 DNA: TGTGCCAGCACCCCCGTCAGCTCCTATAATTCACCCCTCCACTTT
CDR3 protein: CASTPVSSYNSPLHF

clone size: .
D gene: TRBD1
J gene: TRBJ1-5
V gene: TRBV6-1
CDR3 DNA: TGTGCCAGCAGTGAAGCGGGGGACAGTTATAGCAATCAGCCCCAGCATTTT
CDR3 protein: CASSEAGDSYSNQPQHF

clone size: .
D gene: .
J gene: TRBJ2-2
V gene: TRBV4-2
CDR3 DNA: TGTGCCAGCAGCCAAGAAGGAGGGATCGCGAACACCGGGGAGCTGTTTTTT
CDR3 protein: CASSQEGGIANTGELFF

clone size: .
D gene: .
J gene: TRBJ2-3
V gene: TRBV18
CDR3 DNA: TGTGCCAGCTCACCACCGGTATCTGGCACAGATACGCAGTATTTT
CDR3 protein: CASSPPVSGTDTQYF

clone size: .
D gene: .
J gene: TRBJ1-2
V gene: TRBV18
CDR3 DNA: TGTGCCAGCTCATTAGGATGGGAGTCTGGCTACACCTTC
CDR3 protein: CASSLGWESGYTF

clone size: .
D gene: TRBD1
J gene: TRBJ1-5
V gene: TRBV7-9
CDR3 DNA: TGTGCCAGCAGCCTGTGGGCGGACAGGGGCTACAATCAGCCCCAGCATTTT
CDR3 protein: CASSLWADRGYNQPQHF

clone size: .
D gene: TRBD1
J gene: TRBJ1-6
V gene: TRBV6-4
CDR3 DNA: TGTGCCAGCAGCCTACAGGGGGCTGGTTCACCCCTCCACTTT
CDR3 protein: CASSLQGAGSPLHF

clone size: .
D gene: .
J gene: TRBJ2-5
V gene: TRBV18
CDR3 DNA: TGTGCCAGCTCACCAGGGGTCCAAGAGACCCAGTACTTC
CDR3 protein: CASSPGVQETQYF

clone size: .
D gene: TRBD1
J gene: TRBJ1-2
V gene: TRBV5-1
CDR3 DNA: TGCGCCAGCAGCCCCGGGACAGGGGAGAGGGGCTACACCTTC
CDR3 protein: CASSPGTGERGYTF

clone size: once
D gene: .
J gene: TRBJ2-2
V gene: TRBV30
CDR3 DNA: TGTGCCTGGAGGTTCGGGGATGCGGAGCTGTTTTTT
CDR3 protein: CAWRFGDAELFF

clone size: .
D gene: TRBD1
J gene: TRBJ1-4
V gene: TRBV7-9
CDR3 DNA: TGTGCCAGCAGCTGGCCGGGACAGGGTGAGGCTACTAATGAAAAACTGTTTTTT
CDR3 protein: CASSWPGQGEATNEKLFF

clone size: .
D gene: .
J gene: TRBJ2-2
V gene: TRBV6-1
CDR3 DNA: TGTGCCACTCAGCAAACGGTGAACACCGGGGAGCTGTTTTTT
CDR3 protein: CATQQTVNTGELFF

clone size: .
D gene: .
J gene: TRBJ1-2
V gene: TRBV7-8
CDR3 DNA: TGTGCCAGCAGCCCCCGGAGTCAGCCAAACTATGGCTACACCTTC
CDR3 protein: CASSPRSQPNYGYTF

clone size: .
D gene: TRBD1
J gene: TRBJ1-4
V gene: TRBV19
CDR3 DNA: TGTGCCAGTAGTATGGGACAGTCTGCAACTAATGAAAAACTGTTTTTT
CDR3 protein: CASSMGQSATNEKLFF

clone size: .
D gene: .
J gene: TRBJ2-3
V gene: TRBV5-4
CDR3 DNA: TGTGCCAGCGCCAAAGGGGGGGGATGGGCAGATACGCAGTATTTT
CDR3 protein: CASAKGGGWADTQYF

clone size: .
D gene: TRBD2
J gene: TRBJ2-3
V gene: TRBV7-6
CDR3 DNA: TGTGCCAGCAGCTTCTCGGGGGGTCCGGATACGCAGTATTTT
CDR3 protein: CASSFSGGPDTQYF

clone size: .
D gene: .
J gene: TRBJ1-6
V gene: TRBV27
CDR3 DNA: TGTGCCAGCAGTGGGCAGGTTAACAATTCACCCCTCCACTTT
CDR3 protein: CASSGQVNNSPLHF